Included here is one T cell receptor (beta chain) sequence, with context. Its target is not known. This specimen belongs to a study of shared clonotypes between healthy human individuals. Study-level findings and limits: Between a few donors, naive CD4 clonotypes were shared at a level of about 5%.

Generated by immunoSEQ multiplex PCR, the TCRdb table keeps only in-frame clones and is missing some. The sample shows around 320,000 clones, about nine tenths of them seen only once. Trimming took off 0 bases at V and 4 bases at J, with 13 bases between the two ends. Germline loops: CDR1 GTSNPN, CDR2 SVGIG (reference sequence). The CDR3 is made up of 16 amino acids. The genes are TRBV30 and TRBJ1-6; maybe TRBD1 (6 bases). The sequenced sample was memory CD8+ T cells sorted from blood. Sample subset: CD45RO+ cells pooled with CCR7-negative TemRA cells. This receptor was taken from a man between 18 and 29 years old in good health. The CDR3 protein is CAWSVSGDLYNSPLHF. Written as DNA, the CDR3 is TGTGCCTGGAGTGTATCAGGGGATCTTTATAATTCACCCCTCCACTTT.